This entry features one T cell receptor (beta chain) sequence. The data are from a study of T cell changes during pregnancy in multiple sclerosis. Trimming shortened V by 0 bases and J by 1 base, and 10 bases separated the two germline ends. This CDR3 has 15 residues. Germline V gene sequence: CDR1 MNHEY, CDR2 SVGAGI. The protocol was immunoSEQ multiplex PCR, while the TCRdb copy is restricted to in-frame clones and leaves out a portion. This table holds about 30,000 clones, about 92% found once. The source material was CD4+ T cells from peripheral blood mononuclear cells, sampled after pregnancy. The chain links TRBV6-5 to TRBJ2-7; no clear D gene. The TCR sequence derives from a female donor with multiple sclerosis, enrolled in a pregnancy study. Here the CDR3 DNA reads TGTGCCAGCAGTTACTCGATAACAGATTCCTACGAGCAGTACTTC. It encodes CASSYSITDSYEQYF.